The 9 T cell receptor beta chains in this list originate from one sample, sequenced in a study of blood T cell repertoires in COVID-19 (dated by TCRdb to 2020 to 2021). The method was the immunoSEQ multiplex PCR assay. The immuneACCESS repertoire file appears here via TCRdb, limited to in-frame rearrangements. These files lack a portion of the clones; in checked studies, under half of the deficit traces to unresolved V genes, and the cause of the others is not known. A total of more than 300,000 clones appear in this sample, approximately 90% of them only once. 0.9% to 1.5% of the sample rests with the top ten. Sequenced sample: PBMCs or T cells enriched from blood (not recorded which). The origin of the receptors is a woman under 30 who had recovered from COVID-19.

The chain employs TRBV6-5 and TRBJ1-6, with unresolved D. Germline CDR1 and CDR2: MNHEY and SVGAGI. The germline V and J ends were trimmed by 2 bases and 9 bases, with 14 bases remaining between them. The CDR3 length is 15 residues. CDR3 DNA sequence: TGTGCCAGCAGTTACGTGGCGGGAGTGGGTTCACCCCTCCACTTT. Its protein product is CASSYVAGVGSPLHF.

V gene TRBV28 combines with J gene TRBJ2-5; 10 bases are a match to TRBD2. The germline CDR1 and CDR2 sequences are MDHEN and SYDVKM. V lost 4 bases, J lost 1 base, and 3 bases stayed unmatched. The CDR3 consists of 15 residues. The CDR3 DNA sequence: TGTGCCAGCAGTTCCCCTAGCGGGGGCCAAGAGACCCAGTACTTC. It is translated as CASSSPSGGQETQYF. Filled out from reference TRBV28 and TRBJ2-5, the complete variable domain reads DVKVTQSSRYLVKRTGEKVFLECVQDMDHENMFWYRQDPGLGLRLIYFSYDVKMKEKGDIPEGYSVSREKKERFSLILESASTNQTSMYLCASSSPSGGQETQYFGPGTRLLVL.

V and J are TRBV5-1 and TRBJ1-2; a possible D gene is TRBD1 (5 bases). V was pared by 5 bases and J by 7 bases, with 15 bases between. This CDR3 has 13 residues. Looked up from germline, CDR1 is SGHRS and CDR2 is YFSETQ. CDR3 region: CASSYSGFSGYTF. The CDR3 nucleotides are TGCGCCAGCAGTTACTCAGGGTTTTCTGGCTACACCTTC.

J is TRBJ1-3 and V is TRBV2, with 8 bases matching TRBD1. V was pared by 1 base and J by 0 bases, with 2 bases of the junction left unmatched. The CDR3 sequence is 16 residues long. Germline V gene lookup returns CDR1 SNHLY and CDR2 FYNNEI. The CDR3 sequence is CASSEVTGVSGNTIYF. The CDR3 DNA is TGTGCCAGCAGTGAAGTGACAGGGGTCTCTGGAAACACCATATATTTT. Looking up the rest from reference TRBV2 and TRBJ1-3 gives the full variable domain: EPEVTQTPSHQVTQMGQEVILRCVPISNHLYFYWYRQILGQKVEFLVSFYNNEISEKSEIFDDQFSVERPDGSNFTLKIRSTKLEDSAMYFCASSEVTGVSGNTIYFGEGSWLTVV.

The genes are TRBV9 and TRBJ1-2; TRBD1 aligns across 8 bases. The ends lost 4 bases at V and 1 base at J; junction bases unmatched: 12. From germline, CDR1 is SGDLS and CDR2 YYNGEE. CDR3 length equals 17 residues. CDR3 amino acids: CASSLRVGTGVNYGYTF. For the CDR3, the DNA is TGTGCCAGCAGCCTCAGGGTGGGGACAGGTGTTAACTATGGCTACACCTTC.

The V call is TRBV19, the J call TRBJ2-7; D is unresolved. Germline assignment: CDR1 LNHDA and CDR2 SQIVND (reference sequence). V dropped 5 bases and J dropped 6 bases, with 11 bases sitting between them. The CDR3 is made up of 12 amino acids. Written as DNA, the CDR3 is TGTGCCAGTAGTTTCCGCTCCGGCGAGCAGTACTTC. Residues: CASSFRSGEQYF.

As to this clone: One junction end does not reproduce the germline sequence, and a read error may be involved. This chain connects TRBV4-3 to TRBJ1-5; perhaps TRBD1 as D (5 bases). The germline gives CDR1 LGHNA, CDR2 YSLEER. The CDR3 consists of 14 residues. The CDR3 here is CASSKQDRNQLQHF. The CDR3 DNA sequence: TGCGCCAGCAGCAAACAGGACCGGAATCAGCTCCAGCATTTT.

DNA of the CDR3: TGTGCCAGCAGTGCTGACAGGTTGTCTGGAAACACCATATATTTT. It is translated as CASSADRLSGNTIYF. V and J are TRBV2 and TRBJ1-3; D possibly corresponds to TRBD1 (6 bases). The CDR3 length is 15 residues. V gave up 4 bases and J gave up 1 base, with 11 bases separating them. Germline lookup yields CDR1 SNHLY and CDR2 FYNNEI.

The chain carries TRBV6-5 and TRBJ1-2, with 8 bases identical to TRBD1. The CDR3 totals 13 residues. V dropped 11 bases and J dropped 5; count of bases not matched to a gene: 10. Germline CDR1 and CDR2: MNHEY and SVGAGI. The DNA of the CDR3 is TGTGCCGTTAGACAGGGGACTTTTTATGGCTACACCTTC. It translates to CAVRQGTFYGYTF.